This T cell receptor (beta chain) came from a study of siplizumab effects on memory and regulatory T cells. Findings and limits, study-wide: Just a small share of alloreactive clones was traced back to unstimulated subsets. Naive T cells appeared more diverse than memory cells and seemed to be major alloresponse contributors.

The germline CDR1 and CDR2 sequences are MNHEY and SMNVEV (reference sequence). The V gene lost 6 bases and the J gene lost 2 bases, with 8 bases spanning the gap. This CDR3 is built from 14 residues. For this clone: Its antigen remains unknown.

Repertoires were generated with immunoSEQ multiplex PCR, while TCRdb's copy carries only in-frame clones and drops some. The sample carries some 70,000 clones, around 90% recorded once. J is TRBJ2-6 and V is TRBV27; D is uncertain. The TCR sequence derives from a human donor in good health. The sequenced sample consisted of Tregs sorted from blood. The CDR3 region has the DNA TGTGCCAGCAGAGCCAGCCCTGGGGCCAACGTCCTGACTTTC. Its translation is CASRASPGANVLTF.